Listed here is a single T cell receptor (beta chain). There is no known antigen for this receptor. It has no much larger one-base neighbor in the sample; base qualities were not kept. The data stem from a study of technical replicates of blood from a handful of donors (dated by TCRdb to between 2016 and 2019). The CDR3 goes from the cysteine to the phenylalanine over 16 residues. Just the 48-base CDR3 DNA is kept, in frame starting at base 1. The protocol used for the library was the immunoSEQ multiplex PCR assay. Imported from immuneACCESS, the table was reduced by TCRdb to in-frame sequences with V and J called. These copies leave out some clones; in studies compared against another copy, an unresolved V gene accounts for under half, and the cause of the remainder is not known. This sample comprises 60,000 or so clones, about 83% of them detected only once. The ten biggest clones cover approximately 4.7% of the sample.

The rearranged segments are TRBV21-1 and TRBJ1-5; the table assigns TRBD1, which was not confirmed against the DNA. TRBV21-1 has pseudogene status. This TCR was recovered from a human donor in good health. Some clones in this sample may be carry-over from other donors' samples. Sequencing was done on a sample of PBMCs. DNA sequence: TGTGCCAGCAGTCTCAGGGCCCGTTCAGGCAATCAGCCCCAGCATTTT. Translation gives CASSLRARSGNQPQHF.